This TCR beta chain is drawn from a study of tumor-infiltrating lymphocytes in primary liver carcinoma. Regarding the study as a whole: Tumor-adjacent and tumor-blood pairs displayed less overlap than did pairs of tumor regions.

CDR1 and CDR2 from the germline V gene are SGHVS and FQNEAQ. The CDR3 loop spans 14 amino acids. Details on this clonotype: The antigen is undetermined.

Between about 20 and 30 mg of unsorted bulk tissue served as the source from which RNA and DNA were co-extracted. Synthesis of TCR beta cDNA was carried out from 450 to 500 ng total RNA with a constant-region primer. Slightly modified ARM-PCR served as the procedure for the TCR beta libraries. These libraries came from three rounds of nested multiplex PCR. Amplification in the first two PCR rounds was performed using TRBV1-TRBV30 forward primers and a C-beta reverse primer for 10 cycles each. TCRdb passed the multiplex PCR reads through MiXCR, listing each CDR3 protein once. This table holds 20,000 to 25,000 distinct CDR3 sequences, around 76% found once.

The rearrangement joins TRBV7-8 to TRBJ1-5; D is perhaps TRBD1 (5 bases). Sequenced sample: liver tumor tissue from sampling region 1. Specified subset: tumor region T1, superior pole. The sequence derives from a middle-aged man with primary liver carcinoma and hepatitis B virus infection. Written as DNA, the CDR3 is TGTATCAGCAGCGACAGAAATAGCAATCAGCCCCAGCATTTT. Amino acid sequence: CISSDRNSNQPQHF. Drawing the rest from reference TRBV7-8 and TRBJ1-5, the complete variable domain is GAGVSQSPRYKVAKRGQDVALRCDPISGHVSLFWYQQALGQGPEFLTYFQNEAQLDKSGLPSDRFFAERPEGSVSTLKIQRTQQEDSAVYLCISSDRNSNQPQHFGDGTRLSIL.